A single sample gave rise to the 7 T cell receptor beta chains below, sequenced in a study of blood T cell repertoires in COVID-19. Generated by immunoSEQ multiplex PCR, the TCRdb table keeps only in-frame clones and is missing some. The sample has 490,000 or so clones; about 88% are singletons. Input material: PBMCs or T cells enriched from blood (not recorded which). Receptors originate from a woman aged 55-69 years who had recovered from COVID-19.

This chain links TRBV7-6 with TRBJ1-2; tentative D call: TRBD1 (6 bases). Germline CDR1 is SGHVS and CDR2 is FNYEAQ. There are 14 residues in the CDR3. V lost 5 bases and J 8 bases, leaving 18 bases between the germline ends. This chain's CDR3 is CASSPTVQGQGYTF. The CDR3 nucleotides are TGTGCCAGCAGCCCAACTGTACAGGGCCAGGGCTACACCTTC.

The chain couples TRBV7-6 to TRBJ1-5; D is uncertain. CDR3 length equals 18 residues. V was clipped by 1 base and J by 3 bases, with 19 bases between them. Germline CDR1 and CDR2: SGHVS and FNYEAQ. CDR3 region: CASSLDLAAPIFNQPQHF. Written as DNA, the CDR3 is TGTGCCAGCAGCTTAGATCTAGCGGCACCTATCTTCAATCAGCCCCAGCATTTT. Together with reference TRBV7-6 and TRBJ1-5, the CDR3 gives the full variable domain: GAGVSQSPRYKVTKRGQDVALRCDPISGHVSLYWYRQALGQGPEFLTYFNYEAQQDKSGLPNDRFSAERPEGSISTLTIQRTEQRDSAMYRCASSLDLAAPIFNQPQHFGDGTRLSIL.

In nucleotides, the CDR3 is TGTGCCAGCAGTGGGAGGTCGAGGGCCGACACAGATACGCAGTATTTT. Its protein product is CASSGRSRADTDTQYF. The chain links TRBV2 to TRBJ2-3; perhaps TRBD2 as D (5 bases). CDR3 length: 16 amino acids. Trimming left V 4 bases short and J 2 bases short, with 16 bases between. Germline values: CDR1 SNHLY, CDR2 FYNNEI.

CDR3 DNA: TGTGCCAGCAGCTTAACAGGGGGGAACGAAAAACTGTTTTTT. Its translation is CASSLTGGNEKLFF. The chain has TRBV13 and TRBJ1-4, with 8 positions matching TRBD1. With V trimmed by 2 bases and J by 8 bases, 4 bases remained unmatched. The CDR3 has 14 residues. Germline assignment: CDR1 PRHDT and CDR2 FYEKMQ (reference sequence).

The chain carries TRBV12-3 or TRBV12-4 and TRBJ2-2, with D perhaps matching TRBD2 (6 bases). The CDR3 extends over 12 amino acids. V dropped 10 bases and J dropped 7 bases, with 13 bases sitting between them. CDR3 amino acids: CATGRGNGELFF. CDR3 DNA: TGTGCCACGGGGCGCGGGAACGGGGAGCTGTTTTTT.

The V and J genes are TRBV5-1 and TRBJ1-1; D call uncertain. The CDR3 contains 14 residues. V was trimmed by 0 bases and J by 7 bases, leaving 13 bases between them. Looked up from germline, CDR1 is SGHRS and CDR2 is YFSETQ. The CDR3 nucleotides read TGCGCCAGCAGCTTGGGACTCAAAAAACGTGAAGCTTTCTTT. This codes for CASSLGLKKREAFF.

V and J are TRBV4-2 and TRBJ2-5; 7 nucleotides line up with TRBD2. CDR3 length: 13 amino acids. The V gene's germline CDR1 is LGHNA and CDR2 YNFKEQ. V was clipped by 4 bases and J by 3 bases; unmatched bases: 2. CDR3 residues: CASSRGGEETQYF. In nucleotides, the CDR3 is TGTGCCAGCAGCCGGGGAGGGGAAGAGACCCAGTACTTC.